This T cell receptor beta chain was sequenced for a study of cytomegalovirus exposure and HLA in healthy donors. Across the study: An early release of data contained approximately 85 million unique TCRs, which came from HLA-typed donors. Study-level findings and limits: The number of N-insertions in an Asian-associated ancestry cluster was reportedly below the 666-donor mean in a later analysis. Later work found most CMV-associated TCR beta chains apparently HLA-restricted. Being productive about 87% or about 30% of the time was typical of most TCR beta V segments in an earlier analysis.

As to this clone: What it recognizes is unknown.

V was clipped by 6 bases and J by 7 bases; unmatched bases: 14. The CDR3 spans 16 residues. Germline V gives CDR1 LNHDA, CDR2 SQIVND (reference sequence). Both 60 Vbeta primers and 13 Jbeta primers went into the PCR. Profiling relied on immunoSEQ multiplex PCR, and the TCRdb table lists in-frame clones only, not all of them. The sample holds about 210,000 clones, over 70% seen once. The sequenced sample was PBMCs. The chain recombines TRBV19 with TRBJ2-1; 8 positions agree with TRBD1. The origin of this receptor is a middle-aged man in good health and CMV-seropositive. The CDR3 bases are TGTGCCAGTAGCAGTACAGGGGGTCGAACCGGAAATGAGCAGTTCTTC. This encodes CASSSTGGRTGNEQFF.